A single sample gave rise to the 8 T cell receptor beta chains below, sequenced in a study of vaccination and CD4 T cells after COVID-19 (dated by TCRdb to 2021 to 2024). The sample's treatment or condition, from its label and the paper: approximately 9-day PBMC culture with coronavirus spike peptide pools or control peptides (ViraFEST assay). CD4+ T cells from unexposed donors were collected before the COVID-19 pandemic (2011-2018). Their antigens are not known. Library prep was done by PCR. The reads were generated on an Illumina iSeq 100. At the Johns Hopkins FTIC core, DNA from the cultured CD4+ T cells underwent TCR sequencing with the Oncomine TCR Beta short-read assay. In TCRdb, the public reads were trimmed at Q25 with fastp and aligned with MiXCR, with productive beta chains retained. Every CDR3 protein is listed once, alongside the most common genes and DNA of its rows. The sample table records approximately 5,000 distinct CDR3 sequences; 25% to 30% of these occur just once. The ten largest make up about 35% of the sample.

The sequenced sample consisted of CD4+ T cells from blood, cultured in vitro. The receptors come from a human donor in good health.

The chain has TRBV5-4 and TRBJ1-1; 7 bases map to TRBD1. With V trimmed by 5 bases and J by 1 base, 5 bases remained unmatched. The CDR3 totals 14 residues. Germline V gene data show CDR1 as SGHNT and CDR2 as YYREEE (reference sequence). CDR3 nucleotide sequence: TGTGCCAGCAGTTCCCGGGACAGGAACACTGAAGCTTTCTTT. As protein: CASSSRDRNTEAFF.

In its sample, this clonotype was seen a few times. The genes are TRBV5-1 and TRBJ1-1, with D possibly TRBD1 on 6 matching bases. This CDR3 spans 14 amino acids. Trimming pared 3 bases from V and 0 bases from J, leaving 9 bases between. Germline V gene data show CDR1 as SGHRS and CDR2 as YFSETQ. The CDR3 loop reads CASSYGGLNTEAFF. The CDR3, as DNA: TGCGCCAGCAGCTATGGGGGCTTGAACACTGAAGCTTTCTTT.

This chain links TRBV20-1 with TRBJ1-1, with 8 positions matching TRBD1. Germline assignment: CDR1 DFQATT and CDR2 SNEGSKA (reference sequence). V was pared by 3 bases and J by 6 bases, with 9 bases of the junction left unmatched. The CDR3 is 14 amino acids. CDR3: CSARPDRGGAEAFF. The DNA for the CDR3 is TGCAGTGCTAGGCCCGACAGGGGTGGAGCTGAAGCTTTCTTT.

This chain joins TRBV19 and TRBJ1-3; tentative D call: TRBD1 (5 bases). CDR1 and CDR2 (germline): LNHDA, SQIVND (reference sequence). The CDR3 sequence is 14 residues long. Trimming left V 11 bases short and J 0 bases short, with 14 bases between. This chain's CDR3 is CAARDGASGNTIYF. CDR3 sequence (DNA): TGTGCCGCCCGGGACGGGGCCTCTGGAAACACCATATATTTT.

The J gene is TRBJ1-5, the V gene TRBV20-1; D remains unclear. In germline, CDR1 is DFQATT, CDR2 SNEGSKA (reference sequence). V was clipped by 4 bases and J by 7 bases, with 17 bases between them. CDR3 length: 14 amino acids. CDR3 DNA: TGCAGTGCTAAGGACGGTGTCACCGGGCAGCCCCAGCATTTT. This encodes CSAKDGVTGQPQHF.

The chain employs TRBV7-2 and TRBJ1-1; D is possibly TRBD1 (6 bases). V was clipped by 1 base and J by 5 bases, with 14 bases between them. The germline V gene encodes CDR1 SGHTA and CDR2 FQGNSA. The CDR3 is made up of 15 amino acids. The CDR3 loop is CASSLVAGEMTEAFF. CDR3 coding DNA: TGTGCCAGCAGCTTAGTGGCAGGGGAAATGACTGAAGCTTTCTTT.

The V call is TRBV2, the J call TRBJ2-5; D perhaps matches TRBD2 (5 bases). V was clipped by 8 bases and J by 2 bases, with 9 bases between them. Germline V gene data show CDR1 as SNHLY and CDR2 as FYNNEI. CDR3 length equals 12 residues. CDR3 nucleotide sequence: TGTGCCAGCTCGGGGTATCAAGAGACCCAGTACTTC. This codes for CASSGYQETQYF.

The CDR3 loop reads CASSVIVSYGYTF. In DNA form, the CDR3 reads TGTGCCAGCAGTGTGATAGTTTCCTATGGCTACACCTTC. This chain connects TRBV2 to TRBJ1-2; D is undetermined. Germline V gene data show CDR1 as SNHLY and CDR2 as FYNNEI. The CDR3 runs 13 residues. V was shortened by 4 bases and J by 4 bases, with 10 bases between the two germline ends.